Included here is one TCR beta chain sequence, with context. The data are from a study of blood T cell repertoires in COVID-19. Overall study: The origin of the acute and convalescent COVID-19 samples was the United States, Italy and Spain. Sample material is recorded as cDNA or gDNA derived from T cells, B-cell-depleted T cells, or PBMCs.

V was clipped by 6 bases and J by 1 base; unmatched bases: 10. Germline V gene data show CDR1 as SNHLY and CDR2 as FYNNEI. The CDR3 length is 19 residues. Authors' methods: It was from reference gene primer amplification that nucleated cell counts were estimated. The assay was immunoSEQ multiplex PCR, and TCRdb's table has in-frame clones only and misses some. The DNA was the basis for D and trimming; V, J and clone size are from that table. The sample has approximately 81,000 clones; more than 75% are singletons. This receptor was identified in a human donor in a cohort sampled during active COVID-19. V gene TRBV2 combines with J gene TRBJ2-3, with TRBD2 matching over 16 bases. The sequenced sample consisted of peripheral blood. CDR3 protein: CASRYPGTSGGAGTDTQYF. The CDR3 nucleotides read TGTGCCAGCAGGTACCCCGGGACTAGCGGGGGGGCCGGCACAGATACGCAGTATTTT.